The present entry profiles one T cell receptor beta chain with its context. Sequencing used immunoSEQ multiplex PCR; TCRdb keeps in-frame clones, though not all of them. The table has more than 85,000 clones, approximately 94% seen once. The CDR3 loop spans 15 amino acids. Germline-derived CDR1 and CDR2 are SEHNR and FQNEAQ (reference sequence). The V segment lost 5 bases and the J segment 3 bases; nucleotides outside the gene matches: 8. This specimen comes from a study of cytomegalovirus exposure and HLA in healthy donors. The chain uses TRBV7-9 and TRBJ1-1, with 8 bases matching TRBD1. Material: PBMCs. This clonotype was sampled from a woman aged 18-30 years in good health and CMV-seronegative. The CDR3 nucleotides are TGTGCCAGCAGCCCACTGACAGGGGTGGACACTGAAGCTTTCTTT. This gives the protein CASSPLTGVDTEAFF.